This TCR beta chain was recovered during a study of CD8+ T cells in alopecia areata. Following RNA extraction, reverse transcription yielded cDNA that acted as the sequencing template. Profiling relied on immunoSEQ multiplex PCR, and the TCRdb table lists in-frame clones only, not all of them. Here the sample spans around 250,000 clones, less than 80% being singletons. About this clone: Its target is not known.

This CDR3 is 15 amino acids long. Between the trimmed V and J ends, which lost 2 bases and 5 bases, there was a span of 11 bases. The germline V gene has CDR1 SGDLS and CDR2 YYNGEE. Peripheral blood and lesional scalp punch biopsies came from alopecia areata patients. Study-wide results and caveats: Mouse data revealed clearer TCR sharing than patient data did, a gap possibly tied to HLA.

This TCR derives from a human donor with alopecia areata. The chain employs TRBV9 and TRBJ1-6; D not resolved. The specimen comprised CD4+ T cells sorted from blood, sampled at week 0. The CDR3 DNA is TGTGCCAGCAGCGTCGACCGTCAAGATAATTCACCCCTCCACTTT. The encoded protein is CASSVDRQDNSPLHF.